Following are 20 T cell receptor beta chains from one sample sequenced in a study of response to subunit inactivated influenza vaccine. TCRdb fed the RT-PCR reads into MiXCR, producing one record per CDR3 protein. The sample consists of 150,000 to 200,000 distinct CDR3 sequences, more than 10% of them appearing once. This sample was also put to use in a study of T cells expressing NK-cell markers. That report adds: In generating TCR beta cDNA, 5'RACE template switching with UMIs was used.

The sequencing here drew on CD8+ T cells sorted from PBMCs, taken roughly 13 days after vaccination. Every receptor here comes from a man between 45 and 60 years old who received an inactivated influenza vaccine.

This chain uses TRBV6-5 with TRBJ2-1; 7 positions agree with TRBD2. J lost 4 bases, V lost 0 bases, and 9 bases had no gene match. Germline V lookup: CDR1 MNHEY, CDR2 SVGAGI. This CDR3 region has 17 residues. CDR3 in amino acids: CASSYSIFQGGYNEQFF. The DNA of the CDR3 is TGTGCCAGCAGTTACTCAATATTCCAGGGAGGGTACAATGAGCAGTTCTTC.

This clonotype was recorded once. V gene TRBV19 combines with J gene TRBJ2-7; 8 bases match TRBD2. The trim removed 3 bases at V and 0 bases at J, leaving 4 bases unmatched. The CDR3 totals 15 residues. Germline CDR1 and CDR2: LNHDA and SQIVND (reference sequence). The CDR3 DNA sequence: TGTGCCAGTAGTATGAGACTAGCGTACTCCTACGAGCAGTACTTC. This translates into CASSMRLAYSYEQYF.

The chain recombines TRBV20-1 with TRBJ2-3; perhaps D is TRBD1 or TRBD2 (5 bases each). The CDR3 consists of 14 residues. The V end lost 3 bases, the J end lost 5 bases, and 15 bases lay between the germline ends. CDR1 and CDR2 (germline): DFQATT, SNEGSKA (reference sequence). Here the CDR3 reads CSASATGQEDTQYF. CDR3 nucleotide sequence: TGCAGTGCTAGTGCTACGGGGCAGGAAGATACGCAGTATTTT.

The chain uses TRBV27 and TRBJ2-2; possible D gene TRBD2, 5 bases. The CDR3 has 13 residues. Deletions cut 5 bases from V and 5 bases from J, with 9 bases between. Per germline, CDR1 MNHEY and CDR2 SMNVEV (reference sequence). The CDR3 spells CASSPTGTGELFF. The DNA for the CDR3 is TGTGCCAGCAGTCCAACGGGAACCGGGGAGCTGTTTTTT.

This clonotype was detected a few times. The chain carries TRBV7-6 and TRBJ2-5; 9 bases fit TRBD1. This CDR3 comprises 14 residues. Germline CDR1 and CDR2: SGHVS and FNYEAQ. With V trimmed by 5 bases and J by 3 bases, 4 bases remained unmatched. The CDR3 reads CASSPRDREETQYF. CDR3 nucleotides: TGTGCCAGCAGCCCAAGGGACAGGGAAGAGACCCAGTACTTC.

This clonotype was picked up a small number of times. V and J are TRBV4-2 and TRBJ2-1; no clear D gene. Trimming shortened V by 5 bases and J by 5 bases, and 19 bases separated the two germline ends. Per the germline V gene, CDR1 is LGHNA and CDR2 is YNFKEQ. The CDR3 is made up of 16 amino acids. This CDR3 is CASSSSGVRVHNEQFF. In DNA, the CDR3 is TGTGCCAGCAGCAGTAGTGGGGTACGGGTCCACAATGAGCAGTTCTTC.

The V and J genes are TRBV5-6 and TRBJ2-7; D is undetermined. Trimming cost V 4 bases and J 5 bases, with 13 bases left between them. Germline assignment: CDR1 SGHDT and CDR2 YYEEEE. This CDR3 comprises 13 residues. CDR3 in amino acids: CASSPNSLNEQYF. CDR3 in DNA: TGTGCCAGCAGCCCCAACAGCCTCAACGAGCAGTACTTC.

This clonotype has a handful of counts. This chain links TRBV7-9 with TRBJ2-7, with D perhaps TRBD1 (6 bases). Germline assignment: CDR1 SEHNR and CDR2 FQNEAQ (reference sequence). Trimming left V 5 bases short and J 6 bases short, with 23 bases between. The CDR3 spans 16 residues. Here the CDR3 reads CASSPMAGTSIGEQYF. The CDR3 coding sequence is TGTGCCAGCAGCCCGATGGCCGGGACAAGTATCGGCGAGCAGTACTTC.

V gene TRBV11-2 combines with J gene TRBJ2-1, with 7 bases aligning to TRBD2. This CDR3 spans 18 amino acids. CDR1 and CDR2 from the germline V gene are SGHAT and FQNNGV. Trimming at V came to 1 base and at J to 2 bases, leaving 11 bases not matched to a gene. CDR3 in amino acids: CASSLGFGGEHAYNEQFF. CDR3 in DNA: TGTGCCAGCAGCTTAGGGTTTGGGGGGGAGCACGCCTACAATGAGCAGTTCTTC.

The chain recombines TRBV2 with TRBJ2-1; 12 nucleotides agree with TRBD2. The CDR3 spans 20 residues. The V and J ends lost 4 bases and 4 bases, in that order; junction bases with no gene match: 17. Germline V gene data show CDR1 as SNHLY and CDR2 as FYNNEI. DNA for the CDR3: TGTGCCAGCAGTGGCCCCGGAACTAGCGGGAGGCCCAACCTTTACAATGAGCAGTTCTTC. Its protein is CASSGPGTSGRPNLYNEQFF.

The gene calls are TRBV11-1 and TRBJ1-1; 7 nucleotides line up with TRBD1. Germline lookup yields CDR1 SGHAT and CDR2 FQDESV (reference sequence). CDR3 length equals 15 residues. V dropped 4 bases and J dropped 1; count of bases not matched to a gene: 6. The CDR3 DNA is TGTGCCAGCAGCTCCGTGACAGGGAGGAACACTGAAGCTTTCTTT. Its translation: CASSSVTGRNTEAFF.

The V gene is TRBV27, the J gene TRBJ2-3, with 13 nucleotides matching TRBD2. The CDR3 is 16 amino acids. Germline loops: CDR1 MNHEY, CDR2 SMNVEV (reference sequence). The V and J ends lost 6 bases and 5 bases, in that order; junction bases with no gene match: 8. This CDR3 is CASSLLAGGLGDTQYF. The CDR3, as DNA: TGTGCCAGCAGCCTACTAGCGGGGGGGCTTGGAGATACGCAGTATTTT.

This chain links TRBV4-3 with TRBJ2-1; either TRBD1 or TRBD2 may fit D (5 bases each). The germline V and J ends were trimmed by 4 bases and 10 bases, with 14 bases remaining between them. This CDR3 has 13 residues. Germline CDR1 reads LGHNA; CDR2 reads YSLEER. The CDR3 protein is CASSPLVGTEQFF. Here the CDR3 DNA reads TGCGCCAGCAGCCCCCTTGTCGGGACCGAGCAGTTCTTC.

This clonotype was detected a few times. CDR3 residues: CASTQRGRETQYF. CDR3 bases: TGTGCCAGCACCCAGAGGGGACGGGAGACCCAGTACTTC. This chain links TRBV3-1 with TRBJ2-5, with D possibly being TRBD1 or TRBD2 (5 bases each). CDR1 is LGHDT and CDR2 is YNNKEL in the germline V gene (reference sequence). The CDR3 is 13 amino acids. Trimming left V 7 bases short and J 5 bases short, with 14 bases between.

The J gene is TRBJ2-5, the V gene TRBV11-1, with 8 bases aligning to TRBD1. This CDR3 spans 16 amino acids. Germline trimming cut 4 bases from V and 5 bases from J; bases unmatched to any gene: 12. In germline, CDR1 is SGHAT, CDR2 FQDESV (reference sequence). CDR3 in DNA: TGTGCCAGCAGCTGGGATGTTGGACAGGGTAGCGAGACCCAGTACTTC. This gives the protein CASSWDVGQGSETQYF.

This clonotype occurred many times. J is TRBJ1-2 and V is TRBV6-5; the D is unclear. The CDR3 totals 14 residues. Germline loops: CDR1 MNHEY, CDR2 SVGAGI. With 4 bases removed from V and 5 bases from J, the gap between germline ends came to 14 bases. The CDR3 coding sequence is TGTGCCAGCAGTTCCCTTATTTCGTCGTATGGCTACACCTTC. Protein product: CASSSLISSYGYTF.

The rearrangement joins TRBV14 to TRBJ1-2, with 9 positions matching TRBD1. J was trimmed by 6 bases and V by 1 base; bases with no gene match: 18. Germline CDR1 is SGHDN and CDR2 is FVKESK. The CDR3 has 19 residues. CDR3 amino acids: CASSQGHPGQGGVSHGYTF. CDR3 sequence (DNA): TGTGCCAGCAGCCAAGGCCACCCGGGACAGGGTGGAGTATCGCATGGCTACACCTTC.

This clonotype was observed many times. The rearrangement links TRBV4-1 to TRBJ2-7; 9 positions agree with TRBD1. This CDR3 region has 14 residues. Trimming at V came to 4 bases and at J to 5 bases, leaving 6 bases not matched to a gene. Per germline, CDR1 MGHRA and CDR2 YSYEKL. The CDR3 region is CASSPGQGRDEQYF. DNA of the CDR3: TGCGCCAGCAGCCCGGGACAGGGAAGGGACGAGCAGTACTTC.

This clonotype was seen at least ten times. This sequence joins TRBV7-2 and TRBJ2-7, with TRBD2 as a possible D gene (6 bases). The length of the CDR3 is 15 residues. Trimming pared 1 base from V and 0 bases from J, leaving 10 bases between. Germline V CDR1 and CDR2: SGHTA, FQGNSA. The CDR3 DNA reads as TGTGCCAGCAGCTTAGTTTTCGGGAGCTCCTACGAGCAGTACTTC. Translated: CASSLVFGSSYEQYF.

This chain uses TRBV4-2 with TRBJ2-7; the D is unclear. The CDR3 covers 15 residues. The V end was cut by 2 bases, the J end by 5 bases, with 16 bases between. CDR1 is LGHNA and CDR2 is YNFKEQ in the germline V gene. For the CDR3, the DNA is TGTGCCAGCAGCCAACAAACCGGGCCGTCCCACGAGCAGTACTTC. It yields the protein CASSQQTGPSHEQYF.